Included here is one TCR beta chain sequence, with context. As originally analysed: It was from reference gene primer amplification that nucleated cell counts were estimated. The repertoire was sequenced with immunoSEQ multiplex PCR; TCRdb's copy has only in-frame clones and lacks some. D and trimming come from the DNA, and the V and J calls and clone size come from that table. The sample contains 200,000 to 300,000 clones, about 91% of which appear only once. This record comes from a study of blood T cell repertoires in COVID-19. Study overall: Researchers got acute and convalescent COVID-19 samples from the United States, Italy and Spain. Sample material is recorded as cDNA or gDNA derived from T cells, B-cell-depleted T cells, or PBMCs.

This CDR3 is built from 14 residues. CDR1 is SEHNR, CDR2 FQNEAQ, per germline (reference sequence). Trimming took off 5 bases at V and 5 bases at J, with 15 bases between the two ends. Sequenced material: peripheral blood. The genes are TRBV7-9 and TRBJ2-5; no reliable D call. The clonotype comes from a man at least 80 years old with acute or convalescent COVID-19. This CDR3 reads CASSPWATTETQYF. The DNA for the CDR3 is TGTGCCAGCAGCCCTTGGGCCACAACGGAGACCCAGTACTTC.